A selection of T cell receptor beta chains follows, all from one sample in a study of long-term antiretroviral therapy in people with HIV. Sequenced by immunoSEQ multiplex PCR; TCRdb stores in-frame clones only, minus some. The sample has 15,000 to 20,000 clones, over 75% seen once. The sequenced sample was unsorted PBMCs, obtained 0.3 years after starting antiretroviral therapy. These receptors were taken from a man younger than 35 with HIV. Both conserved end residues are part of each CDR3. The D gene is left open where the match is weak. Some rows have no size entry. The others give once, few or many, or a class for an expanded clone.

cdr3_nt: TGTGCCAGCAGCCCATGGCAAGGAGAGGGTACGAACATTCAGTACTTC
cdr3_aa: CASSPWQGEGTNIQYF
j_call: TRBJ2-4
v_call: TRBV2
cdr3_length: 16
d_call: .
clone_size: once

cdr3_nt: TGCAGCGTTGAATTCGGTGGAGAGAACACTGAAGCTTTCTTT
cdr3_aa: CSVEFGGENTEAFF
j_call: TRBJ1-1
v_call: TRBV29-1
cdr3_length: 14
d_call: .
clone_size: .

cdr3_nt: TGTGCCAGCAGTTTGAACCGCTGGTATGGCTACACCTTC
cdr3_aa: CASSLNRWYGYTF
j_call: TRBJ1-2
v_call: TRBV27
cdr3_length: 13
d_call: .
clone_size: .

cdr3_nt: TGTGCCAGCAGTGAATACGGACAGGGGAACACCGGGGAGCTGTTTTTT
cdr3_aa: CASSEYGQGNTGELFF
j_call: TRBJ2-2
v_call: TRBV6-1
cdr3_length: 16
d_call: TRBD1
clone_size: .

cdr3_nt: TGCGCCAGCAGCCATCCCCAAAGCGTTAGCTCCTACAATGAGCAGTTCTTC
cdr3_aa: CASSHPQSVSSYNEQFF
j_call: TRBJ2-1
v_call: TRBV4-1
cdr3_length: 17
d_call: .
clone_size: once

cdr3_nt: TGCGCCAGCAGCTTGGCTGGACAGGGCACAGATACGCAGTATTTT
cdr3_aa: CASSLAGQGTDTQYF
j_call: TRBJ2-3
v_call: TRBV5-1
cdr3_length: 15
d_call: TRBD1
clone_size: .

cdr3_nt: TGTGCCAGCAGCCCCATCCGGACAGGACGCTACGAGCAGTACTTC
cdr3_aa: CASSPIRTGRYEQYF
j_call: TRBJ2-7
v_call: TRBV7-9
cdr3_length: 15
d_call: TRBD1
clone_size: .

cdr3_nt: TGTGCCAGTAGTCAGTACAATGAGCAGTTCTTC
cdr3_aa: CASSQYNEQFF
j_call: TRBJ2-1
v_call: TRBV19
cdr3_length: 11
d_call: .
clone_size: .

cdr3_nt: TGTGCCAGCTCATCCGCGCAGGGCTACACCTTC
cdr3_aa: CASSSAQGYTF
j_call: TRBJ1-2
v_call: TRBV18
cdr3_length: 11
d_call: .
clone_size: .

cdr3_nt: TGTGCCAGCAGCTTAGAGGGACCGAATGAGCAGTTCTTC
cdr3_aa: CASSLEGPNEQFF
j_call: TRBJ2-1
v_call: TRBV7-9
cdr3_length: 13
d_call: .
clone_size: .

cdr3_nt: TGTGCCAGCAGCTATTCCGGGACAGGGACGGAGACCCAGTACTTC
cdr3_aa: CASSYSGTGTETQYF
j_call: TRBJ2-5
v_call: TRBV5-4
cdr3_length: 15
d_call: TRBD1
clone_size: once

cdr3_nt: TGTGCCAGCTCACCGGGAGCCCGGGGCGGCACAGATACGCAGTATTTT
cdr3_aa: CASSPGARGGTDTQYF
j_call: TRBJ2-3
v_call: TRBV18
cdr3_length: 16
d_call: .
clone_size: .

cdr3_nt: TGCGCCAGCATAAATGGCCCCGGGACAGGGGTTGGAGATACGCAGTATTTT
cdr3_aa: CASINGPGTGVGDTQYF
j_call: TRBJ2-3
v_call: TRBV5-1
cdr3_length: 17
d_call: TRBD1
clone_size: .

cdr3_nt: TGCGCCAGCAGCCAAGTTACAGGGTACCTTTCCAATCAGCCCCAGCATTTT
cdr3_aa: CASSQVTGYLSNQPQHF
j_call: TRBJ1-5
v_call: TRBV4-1
cdr3_length: 17
d_call: .
clone_size: .

cdr3_nt: TGTGCCAGCAGCTTGTGGAAGGCCGGCCTGTCACCCCTCCACTTT
cdr3_aa: CASSLWKAGLSPLHF
j_call: TRBJ1-6
v_call: TRBV11-1
cdr3_length: 15
d_call: .
clone_size: .

cdr3_nt: TGTGCCAGCAGTTATTTAGACGGGACAGGAATGGGTGGCAATCAGCCCCAGCATTTT
cdr3_aa: CASSYLDGTGMGGNQPQHF
j_call: TRBJ1-5
v_call: TRBV6-9
cdr3_length: 19
d_call: TRBD1
clone_size: few

cdr3_nt: TGTGCCAGCACCCGGGACTACCCGAACACCGGGGAGCTGTTTTTT
cdr3_aa: CASTRDYPNTGELFF
j_call: TRBJ2-2
v_call: TRBV2
cdr3_length: 15
d_call: TRBD2
clone_size: few

cdr3_nt: TGTGCCAGCAGAGCTGGGGGGTTCGGCAATCAGCCCCAGCATTTT
cdr3_aa: CASRAGGFGNQPQHF
j_call: TRBJ1-5
v_call: TRBV6-5
cdr3_length: 15
d_call: .
clone_size: .

cdr3_nt: TGTGCCAGCAGACCCCGACTAGCTGTAAGGCAAGAGACCCAGTACTTC
cdr3_aa: CASRPRLAVRQETQYF
j_call: TRBJ2-5
v_call: TRBV7-8
cdr3_length: 16
d_call: TRBD2
clone_size: .

cdr3_nt: TGTGCCAGCAGTGTTGGCGGAACCGGGGAGCTGTTTTTT
cdr3_aa: CASSVGGTGELFF
j_call: TRBJ2-2
v_call: TRBV2
cdr3_length: 13
d_call: .
clone_size: .

cdr3_nt: TGTGCCAGCAGTGAAGGCCAGGGTCTTGTGGTGGAGACCCAGTACTTC
cdr3_aa: CASSEGQGLVVETQYF
j_call: TRBJ2-5
v_call: TRBV6-1
cdr3_length: 16
d_call: .
clone_size: .

cdr3_nt: TGTGCCAGCAGTTCACTCCGGTACGAGCAGTACTTC
cdr3_aa: CASSSLRYEQYF
j_call: TRBJ2-7
v_call: TRBV28
cdr3_length: 12
d_call: .
clone_size: .

cdr3_nt: TGTGCCAGCAAGGAGAACACTGAAGCTTTCTTT
cdr3_aa: CASKENTEAFF
j_call: TRBJ1-1
v_call: TRBV2
cdr3_length: 11
d_call: .
clone_size: few

cdr3_nt: TGTGCCAGCAGTGAAGAGGCGGGCTCCTACAATGAGCAGTTCTTC
cdr3_aa: CASSEEAGSYNEQFF
j_call: TRBJ2-1
v_call: TRBV2
cdr3_length: 15
d_call: .
clone_size: .

cdr3_nt: TGTGCCAGCAGCTCCGGGATCCTCACTGAAGCTTTCTTT
cdr3_aa: CASSSGILTEAFF
j_call: TRBJ1-1
v_call: TRBV7-9
cdr3_length: 13
d_call: .
clone_size: few

cdr3_nt: TGTGCCAGCATCCTCTCGGATACGCAGTATTTT
cdr3_aa: CASILSDTQYF
j_call: TRBJ2-3
v_call: TRBV6-6
cdr3_length: 11
d_call: .
clone_size: .

cdr3_nt: TGTGCCAGCAGTTACGCCAACAGGGGCGGCTACACCTTC
cdr3_aa: CASSYANRGGYTF
j_call: TRBJ1-2
v_call: TRBV6-5
cdr3_length: 13
d_call: TRBD1
clone_size: few

cdr3_nt: TGTGCCAGCAGCTTATCCGCAGGGTGGCAAGAGACCCAGTACTTC
cdr3_aa: CASSLSAGWQETQYF
j_call: TRBJ2-5
v_call: TRBV7-8
cdr3_length: 15
d_call: .
clone_size: .

cdr3_nt: TGTGCCAGCAGTTACTCGCAGGGGGCGTTATCCGGGGAGCTGTTTTTT
cdr3_aa: CASSYSQGALSGELFF
j_call: TRBJ2-2
v_call: TRBV6-6
cdr3_length: 16
d_call: TRBD1
clone_size: .

cdr3_nt: TGCGCCAGCAGCTTGAGCCCCCCGAACACTGAAGCTTTCTTT
cdr3_aa: CASSLSPPNTEAFF
j_call: TRBJ1-1
v_call: TRBV5-1
cdr3_length: 14
d_call: .
clone_size: .

cdr3_nt: TGTGCCAGCAGCGTAAATCCGGGACAAAGCAATTCACCCCTCCACTTT
cdr3_aa: CASSVNPGQSNSPLHF
j_call: TRBJ1-6
v_call: TRBV9
cdr3_length: 16
d_call: .
clone_size: .

cdr3_nt: TGCAGCGTTGAGAGGGGAAACACTGAAGCTTTCTTT
cdr3_aa: CSVERGNTEAFF
j_call: TRBJ1-1
v_call: TRBV29-1
cdr3_length: 12
d_call: .
clone_size: .

cdr3_nt: TGTGCCAGCAGCGCCCTCGGGACTAGCGGGACGTCGGATACGCAGTATTTT
cdr3_aa: CASSALGTSGTSDTQYF
j_call: TRBJ2-3
v_call: TRBV9
cdr3_length: 17
d_call: TRBD2
clone_size: .

cdr3_nt: TGTGCCAGCTCACCCCGGGGTAGCGGGGTGTACAATGAGCAGTTCTTC
cdr3_aa: CASSPRGSGVYNEQFF
j_call: TRBJ2-1
v_call: TRBV18
cdr3_length: 16
d_call: TRBD2
clone_size: .

cdr3_nt: TGTGCCAGCAGCCGTAGTACGACAGATACGCAGTATTTT
cdr3_aa: CASSRSTTDTQYF
j_call: TRBJ2-3
v_call: TRBV6-5
cdr3_length: 13
d_call: .
clone_size: few

cdr3_nt: TGTGCCATCAGTGAGATAGGCTCTAGTCGAGGGACCGGGGAGCTGTTTTTT
cdr3_aa: CAISEIGSSRGTGELFF
j_call: TRBJ2-2
v_call: TRBV10-3
cdr3_length: 17
d_call: .
clone_size: .

cdr3_nt: TGCGCCAGCAGTGAGGTGGGACTATCACCCCTCCACTTT
cdr3_aa: CASSEVGLSPLHF
j_call: TRBJ1-6
v_call: TRBV10-1
cdr3_length: 13
d_call: .
clone_size: .

cdr3_nt: TGTGCCAGCAGCATAGGGGCCAACTACGAGCAGTACTTC
cdr3_aa: CASSIGANYEQYF
j_call: TRBJ2-7
v_call: TRBV11-2
cdr3_length: 13
d_call: .
clone_size: .

cdr3_nt: TGCAGTGCCAACCCGGCAGATGAAGCTTTCTTT
cdr3_aa: CSANPADEAFF
j_call: TRBJ1-1
v_call: TRBV20-1
cdr3_length: 11
d_call: .
clone_size: .

cdr3_nt: TGTGCCAGCAGCGATAAAACTAGCACAGATACGCAGTATTTT
cdr3_aa: CASSDKTSTDTQYF
j_call: TRBJ2-3
v_call: TRBV5-4
cdr3_length: 14
d_call: .
clone_size: .

cdr3_nt: TGTGCCAGCAGCAGACAGGTTGGCGGGGAGCTGTTTTTT
cdr3_aa: CASSRQVGGELFF
j_call: TRBJ2-2
v_call: TRBV7-9
cdr3_length: 13
d_call: .
clone_size: .

cdr3_nt: TGTGCCAGCAGAGAAAGCTCCTACAATGAGCAGTTCTTC
cdr3_aa: CASRESSYNEQFF
j_call: TRBJ2-1
v_call: TRBV2
cdr3_length: 13
d_call: .
clone_size: .

cdr3_nt: TGTGCCAGCAGTTACTCAGGCTCTGGGGCCAACGTCCTGACTTTC
cdr3_aa: CASSYSGSGANVLTF
j_call: TRBJ2-6
v_call: TRBV6-6
cdr3_length: 15
d_call: .
clone_size: once

cdr3_nt: TGTGCCAGTAGTATTCGTCAGCTGAACACCATATATTTT
cdr3_aa: CASSIRQLNTIYF
j_call: TRBJ1-3
v_call: TRBV19
cdr3_length: 13
d_call: .
clone_size: .

cdr3_nt: TGTGCCAGCAGCAAAACCCTTGATCAGCCCCAGCATTTT
cdr3_aa: CASSKTLDQPQHF
j_call: TRBJ1-5
v_call: TRBV7-2
cdr3_length: 13
d_call: .
clone_size: once

cdr3_nt: TGTGCCAGCAGTGATGATTTAGAGACCCAGTACTTC
cdr3_aa: CASSDDLETQYF
j_call: TRBJ2-5
v_call: TRBV2
cdr3_length: 12
d_call: .
clone_size: .

cdr3_nt: TGTGCCAGCAGCTGGGACAGCCCCTATGGCTACACCTTC
cdr3_aa: CASSWDSPYGYTF
j_call: TRBJ1-2
v_call: TRBV11-2
cdr3_length: 13
d_call: TRBD1
clone_size: few

cdr3_nt: TGCGCCAGCAGCTTGGGAACCACGGAGGAAAAACTGTTTTTT
cdr3_aa: CASSLGTTEEKLFF
j_call: TRBJ1-4
v_call: TRBV5-1
cdr3_length: 14
d_call: .
clone_size: few

cdr3_nt: TGTGCCTGGAGTGTCCAGGAGAACTACGAGCAGTACTTC
cdr3_aa: CAWSVQENYEQYF
j_call: TRBJ2-7
v_call: TRBV30
cdr3_length: 13
d_call: .
clone_size: few